The clone carrying this TCR beta chain appeared once. The same CDR3 can be traced to other DNA sequences in this sample. The data stem from a study of blood T cell repertoires in COVID-19. Symptom resolution, clearance, or two negative PCRs marked donors in Cohort 3 as recovered. In the source study's methods: By means of reference gene primer amplification, nucleated cell counts were estimated. Sequenced by immunoSEQ multiplex PCR; TCRdb stores in-frame clones only, minus some. The DNA gave D and trimming, while V, J and clone size come from that table. The data contain about 440,000 clones, roughly 91% of them seen just once; the ten biggest clones take up 0.6%. The sample taken for sequencing was PBMCs or T cells enriched from blood (not recorded which). The TCR originated in a man in his late teens or twenties who had recovered from COVID-19.

The CDR3 loop reads CASSDRGNQPQHF. As DNA, the CDR3 is TGTGCCAGCAGTGACCGGGGCAATCAGCCCCAGCATTTT. The chain carries TRBV6-1 and TRBJ1-5; D is undetermined. Germline loops: CDR1 MNHNS, CDR2 SASEGT. This CDR3 is built from 13 residues. Between the trimmed V and J ends, which lost 3 bases and 2 bases, there was a span of 5 bases.